This section outlines one TCR beta chain sequence together with its context. Its antigen is currently unknown. Sequenced by immunoSEQ multiplex PCR; TCRdb stores in-frame clones only, minus some. The sample includes tens of thousands of clones, 69% of them seen just once. This sample was included in a study of vaccination effects on CD4 cells after COVID-19. Study overall: All participants had two doses of either the BNT162b2 or mRNA-1273 vaccine. Sample collection from a couple of convalescent patients occurred 16 days and one week before vaccination.

ViraFEST expansion of antigen-specific CD4+ T cells with viral peptide pools preceded sequencing. Isolation of CD4+ T cells took place after approximately ten days of culture. The person's infection with SARS-CoV-2, confirmed by PCR, took place between March and December 2020. The CDR3 extends over 16 amino acids. Germline assignment: CDR1 KGHSH and CDR2 LQKENI. The V segment lost 6 bases and the J segment 2 bases; nucleotides outside the gene matches: 8. The chain carries TRBV18 and TRBJ1-4, with TRBD1 identical over 8 bases. The material sequenced was CD4+ T cells from PBMCs cultured with SARS-CoV-2 spike peptides, taken before COVID-19 vaccination. The receptor was isolated from a human donor who had a prior SARS-CoV-2 infection. CDR3 nucleotide sequence: TGTGCCAGCTCCCAAACAGGGGGATCCACTAATGAAAAACTGTTTTTT. Its protein product is CASSQTGGSTNEKLFF.